This T cell receptor beta chain was documented in a study of shared clonotypes between healthy human individuals. Study-wide findings and caveats: Generation probabilities were higher for clonotypes shared across all four sorted-subset donors than for unshared ones.

Notes on this clone: No antigen is known for it.

The germline V gene has CDR1 SGHRS and CDR2 YFSETQ. V was pared by 4 bases and J by 2 bases, with 3 bases of the junction left unmatched. The CDR3 has 15 residues. Sequenced by immunoSEQ multiplex PCR; TCRdb stores in-frame clones only, minus some. The data show 500,000 or so clones, approximately 94% seen once. The source of this sequence is a woman aged 30 to 39 in good health. The V call is TRBV5-1, the J call TRBJ2-6, with 7 bases lining up with TRBD1. The specimen sequenced was naive CD4+ T cells sorted from blood. Subset here: CD45RA+ positively selected. In nucleotides, the CDR3 is TGCGCCAGCAGCCCGACAGGGCCTGGGGCCAACGTCCTGACTTTC. This sequence encodes CASSPTGPGANVLTF. The full variable domain, with the rest looked up from reference TRBV5-1 and TRBJ2-6, is KAGVTQTPRYLIKTRGQQVTLSCSPISGHRSVSWYQQTPGQGLQFLFEYFSETQRNKGNFPGRFSGRQFSNSRSEMNVSTLELGDSALYLCASSPTGPGANVLTFGAGSRLTVL.